This T cell receptor beta chain was identified during a study of shared clonotypes between healthy human individuals. Each donor was a Caucasian adult residing in Nashville, Tennessee. Assay: immunoSEQ multiplex PCR; the TCRdb copy retains only in-frame clones and omits some. The sample shows roughly 2.5 million clones, more than 80% of them seen only once. The CDR3 is made up of 13 amino acids. Looked up from germline, CDR1 is MDHEN and CDR2 is SYDVKM. After removal of 6 bases from V and 2 bases from J, the junction contained 4 bases not matched to a gene. The chain couples TRBV28 to TRBJ2-7, with TRBD1 identical over 7 bases. This clonotype was sampled from a man in his late teens or twenties in good health. The sequenced sample consisted of naive CD4+ T cells sorted from blood. Specified subset: CD45RA+ positively selected. Here the CDR3 DNA reads TGTGCCAGCAGGAGACAGGGACCCTACGAGCAGTACTTC. Its translation is CASRRQGPYEQYF. Together with reference TRBV28 and TRBJ2-7, the CDR3 gives the full variable domain: DVKVTQSSRYLVKRTGEKVFLECVQDMDHENMFWYRQDPGLGLRLIYFSYDVKMKEKGDIPEGYSVSREKKERFSLILESASTNQTSMYLCASRRQGPYEQYFGPGTRLTVT.